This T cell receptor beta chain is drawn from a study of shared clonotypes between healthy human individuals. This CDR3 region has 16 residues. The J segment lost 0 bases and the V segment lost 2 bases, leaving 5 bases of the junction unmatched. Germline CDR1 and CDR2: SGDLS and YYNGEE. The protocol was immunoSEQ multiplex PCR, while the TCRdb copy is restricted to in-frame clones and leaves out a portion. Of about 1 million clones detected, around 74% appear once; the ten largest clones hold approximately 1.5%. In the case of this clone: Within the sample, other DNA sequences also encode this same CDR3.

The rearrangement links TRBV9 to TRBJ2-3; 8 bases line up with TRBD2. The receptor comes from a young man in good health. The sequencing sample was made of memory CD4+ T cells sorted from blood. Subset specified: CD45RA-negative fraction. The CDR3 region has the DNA TGTGCCAGCAGCGTTGGAGCGGGGGAGAGCACAGATACGCAGTATTTT. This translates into CASSVGAGESTDTQYF.